Listed below are T cell receptor beta chains from one sample, sequenced in a study of cytomegalovirus exposure and HLA in healthy donors. The repertoire was sequenced with immunoSEQ multiplex PCR; TCRdb's copy has only in-frame clones and lacks some. The repertoire includes roughly 150,000 clones, roughly 79% of them detected once, and less than 35% sits in the top ten. The sample comprised PBMCs. All receptors derive from a man between 25 and 39 years old in good health and CMV-seropositive. Each CDR3 is given with its conserved first and last residue. A D gene is named only where the DNA matches it firmly. Size is omitted from some rows. Given values are once, few, many or a class for expanded clones.

j_gene	d_gene	v_gene	abundance	CDR3nt	CDR3aa
TRBJ1-2	.	TRBV10-3	.	TGTGCCATCAGTGAATCCTATAGGAGGTACTATGGCTACACCTTC	CAISESYRRYYGYTF
TRBJ2-3	.	TRBV10-1	.	TGCGCCAGCACTCGACAGGCGAGCACAGATACGCAGTATTTT	CASTRQASTDTQYF
TRBJ2-7	TRBD1	TRBV14	.	TGTGCCAGCAGCCAGAGACAGGGGGCGATTTCCTACGAGCAGTACTTC	CASSQRQGAISYEQYF
TRBJ2-7	.	TRBV9	.	TGTGCCAGCAGCGTTGGCGGGGAAATTGGCGAGCAGTACTTC	CASSVGGEIGEQYF
TRBJ2-7	.	TRBV7-2	.	TGTGCCAGCAGCTTTGGACAGCACTACGAGCAGTACTTC	CASSFGQHYEQYF
TRBJ1-5	.	TRBV11-2	.	TGTGCCAGCAGCTTAGATGGCGGCAGCAATCAGCCCCAGCATTTT	CASSLDGGSNQPQHF
TRBJ1-5	.	TRBV4-2	.	TGTGCCAGCAGCCAAGGCCCGGGTCGAAGCTTGGATCAGCCCCAGCATTTT	CASSQGPGRSLDQPQHF
TRBJ2-7	TRBD2	TRBV18	.	TGTGCCAGCTCGGGACTAGCGGGATCCTACGAGCAGTACTTC	CASSGLAGSYEQYF
TRBJ1-2	TRBD1	TRBV7-2	.	TGTGCCACTTCCTGGGGGACAGGAACTAACTATGGCTACACCTTC	CATSWGTGTNYGYTF
TRBJ2-7	TRBD1	TRBV30	.	TGTGCCTGGAGTGTTACGGGACAGGCGACCTACGAGCAGTACTTC	CAWSVTGQATYEQYF
TRBJ2-7	TRBD2	TRBV7-6	.	TGTGCCAGCAGCTTAGCGGGTCCTAGCGGGGGGGCTTTGGTCGTAGGCGAGCAGTACTTC	CASSLAGPSGGALVVGEQYF
TRBJ1-2	.	TRBV18	.	TGTGCCAGCTCACCACTAGGCTATGGAGGGCATAACTATGGCTACACCTTC	CASSPLGYGGHNYGYTF
TRBJ2-3	TRBD2	TRBV7-8	.	TGTGCCAGCAGCTTAGGGGGACTAGCGGCAGATACGCAGTATTTT	CASSLGGLAADTQYF
TRBJ2-1	.	TRBV7-9	.	TGTGCCAGCAGCTTTTGGGGCCGGAGCAATGAGCAGTTCTTC	CASSFWGRSNEQFF
TRBJ2-7	TRBD1	TRBV25-1	.	TGTGCCAGCAGGGGGACAGGGTCGGACGAGCAGTACTTC	CASRGTGSDEQYF
TRBJ2-5	.	TRBV18	once	TGTGCCAGCTCACCAAATCTTCAGGGTAGAGAGACCCAGTACTTC	CASSPNLQGRETQYF
TRBJ2-1	TRBD2	TRBV7-3	.	TGTGCCAGCAGCTTTAGCGGGGGAGTCAATGAGCAGTTCTTC	CASSFSGGVNEQFF
TRBJ1-2	.	TRBV19	.	TGTGCCAGTAGTCCCTGGGACAACTTAAGGGATGGCTACACCTTC	CASSPWDNLRDGYTF
TRBJ2-1	TRBD2	TRBV7-3	.	TGTGCCAGCAGCTTTGGCGGGGGGGCCTCTTCAAATGAGCAGTTCTTC	CASSFGGGASSNEQFF
TRBJ1-1	.	TRBV11-2	.	TGTGCCAGCAGCCTTAGGGACTCGGTCGCTGAAGCTTTCTTT	CASSLRDSVAEAFF
TRBJ2-3	.	TRBV7-9	.	TGTGCCAGCAGCGTCCGCGGAGACGGCACAGATACGCAGTATTTT	CASSVRGDGTDTQYF
TRBJ2-7	.	TRBV7-8	.	TGTGCCAGCAGCTTAGTTCTAGTTGGCGAGCAGTACTTC	CASSLVLVGEQYF
TRBJ2-1	TRBD1	TRBV6-1	.	TGTGCCAGCATATACCGTGACAGGGTCTTTAATGAGCAGTTCTTC	CASIYRDRVFNEQFF
TRBJ2-2	.	TRBV5-1	.	TGCGCCAGCAGCCCCGAGACAGGATGGACCGGGGAGCTGTTTTTT	CASSPETGWTGELFF
TRBJ2-1	.	TRBV4-1	.	TGCGCCAGCAGCCAGAATACAGGGTTCTGGTACAATGAGCAGTTCTTC	CASSQNTGFWYNEQFF
TRBJ2-3	.	TRBV30	.	TGTGCCTGGAGTAGGGAGACCACGGGTACGCAGTATTTT	CAWSRETTGTQYF
TRBJ2-7	TRBD1	TRBV6-6	once	TGTGCCAGCAGTTACGACAGGGGTTACGAGCAGTACTTC	CASSYDRGYEQYF
TRBJ1-2	.	TRBV6-1	.	TGTGCCAGCAGTGAGATAGGGGGTGGTTGGTATGGCTACACCTTC	CASSEIGGGWYGYTF
TRBJ2-7	TRBD2	TRBV29-1	once	TGCAGCGTCAGTCAGGGACTAGCGGGAGACTACGAGCAGTACTTC	CSVSQGLAGDYEQYF
TRBJ1-5	TRBD1	TRBV6-6	.	TGTGCCAGCAGCCGGGGACAGGGCAGTCAGCCCCAGCATTTT	CASSRGQGSQPQHF
TRBJ1-5	.	TRBV2	once	TGTGCCAGCAGACTCGGCAGTGACATCAAGCCCCAGCATTTT	CASRLGSDIKPQHF
TRBJ2-3	TRBD2	TRBV10-1	.	TGCGCCAGCAGGTCCGGGACTAGCGGGAGGAGGGATACGCAGTATTTT	CASRSGTSGRRDTQYF
TRBJ1-2	.	TRBV5-6	.	TGTGCCAGCAGCTTAGGACAGAGGGTAACTGGCTACACCTTC	CASSLGQRVTGYTF
TRBJ1-1	.	TRBV25-1	.	TGTGCCAGCAGTTTTGGACAGCTCAAGAACACTGAAGCTTTCTTT	CASSFGQLKNTEAFF
TRBJ2-7	TRBD1	TRBV6-5	.	TGTGCCTGGAACAGGGGGTACGCCAAGTACGAGCAGTACTTC	CAWNRGYAKYEQYF
TRBJ2-7	.	TRBV19	.	TGTGCCACCCGGGACACCTACGAGCAGTACTTC	CATRDTYEQYF
TRBJ1-2	TRBD1	TRBV5-1	.	TGCGCCAGCAGCCCGGGACAGGGGGCGCTTCGGGGCTACACCTTC	CASSPGQGALRGYTF
TRBJ2-3	TRBD2	TRBV5-1	.	TGCGCCAGCAGCTTGGGCGGGGGGTTCACAGATACGCAGTATTTT	CASSLGGGFTDTQYF
TRBJ1-1	.	TRBV10-3	.	TGTGCCATCAGTGAGTCCCGACAGACGAGCACTGAAGCTTTCTTT	CAISESRQTSTEAFF
TRBJ2-7	TRBD1	TRBV7-2	.	TGTGCCAGCAGCCCCAACGACAGGGCGGGCGAGCAGTACTTC	CASSPNDRAGEQYF
TRBJ1-2	.	TRBV6-6	few	TGTGCCAGCAGTTACCAGGGTAGCTATGGCTACACCTTC	CASSYQGSYGYTF
TRBJ1-1	.	TRBV18	.	TGTGCCAGCTCACCACAGTCCGGGGATAACACTGAAGCTTTCTTT	CASSPQSGDNTEAFF
TRBJ1-1	.	TRBV7-2	.	TGTGCCAGCAGAGAGAGACAGGTTTCCCTGAACACTGAAGCTTTCTTT	CASRERQVSLNTEAFF
TRBJ2-7	.	TRBV29-1	.	TGCAGCGGCAATGTGGGGGCCGAGCAGTACTTC	CSGNVGAEQYF
TRBJ2-7	.	TRBV27	.	TGTGCCAGCACCTTATGTGGTTCAGGGTCCTCCTGTCACGAGCAGTACTTC	CASTLCGSGSSCHEQYF
TRBJ2-1	TRBD2	TRBV7-9	few	TGTGCCAGCAGCTCAGGACTAGCGGAATACAATGAGCAGTTCTTC	CASSSGLAEYNEQFF
TRBJ2-3	.	TRBV4-1	.	TGCGCCAGCAGCCAAGGACTGTCGGTGGGCACAGATACGCAGTATTTT	CASSQGLSVGTDTQYF
TRBJ1-1	.	TRBV11-2	many	TGTGCCAGCAGCCCTACCCAGGTGAACACTGAAGCTTTCTTT	CASSPTQVNTEAFF
TRBJ2-3	.	TRBV29-1	.	TGCAGCGTTGAAGATCGGCGGGAAGGGGATACGCAGTATTTT	CSVEDRREGDTQYF
TRBJ2-2	TRBD2	TRBV2	.	TGTGCCAGCACAGCGGGAGGGCCGGAGTTCTACACCGGGGAGCTGTTTTTT	CASTAGGPEFYTGELFF
TRBJ1-1	TRBD1	TRBV6-5	.	TGTGCCAGCACGCAAGACAGGGCGGAAGGAAAAGCTTTCTTT	CASTQDRAEGKAFF
TRBJ1-5	TRBD1	TRBV27	.	TGTGCCAGCGGGACAGGGGTTCAGCCCCAGCATTTT	CASGTGVQPQHF